This paragraph reports one TCR beta chain. Its matching antigen is unknown. This sample was included in a study of beta chain features in type 1 diabetes. With 3 bases clipped from V and 7 bases from J, the junction kept 5 bases outside the gene matches. The CDR3 contains 13 residues. CDR1 and CDR2 (germline): SGHNT, YYREEE (reference sequence). The isolated RNA, all of it, was reverse transcribed, so expressed TCRB transcripts were what got sequenced. Method: immunoSEQ multiplex PCR; TCRdb's copy keeps in-frame clones and lacks some. The data contain 350,000 to 450,000 clones, approximately 14% of them singletons. Study-level results: In every one of the four CD4+ subsets, TCRB CDR3s were moderately but significantly shorter in Type 1 diabetes patients.

The receptor comes from a man in his thirties or forties in good health. V gene TRBV5-4 combines with J gene TRBJ2-5; 8 bases are a match to TRBD1. Sequences were obtained from naive CD4+ T cells from blood. The CDR3 nucleotides read TGTGCCAGCAGCTACGACAGGGGAGCGACCCAGTACTTC. Encoded protein: CASSYDRGATQYF. Based on the CDR3 plus reference TRBV5-4 and TRBJ2-5, the full variable domain is ETGVTQSPTHLIKTRGQQVTLRCSSQSGHNTVSWYQQALGQGPQFIFQYYREEENGRGNFPPRFSGLQFPNYSSELNVNALELDDSALYLCASSYDRGATQYFGPGTRLLVL.